This TCR beta chain was obtained from a study of T cell responses to AZD1222 COVID-19 vaccine. To note about this clone: Its target is not known.

TCRdb's table, derived via immunoSEQ multiplex PCR, lists solely in-frame clones and lacks some. Here the sample spans about 150,000 clones, 85% to 95% being singletons. V lost 5 bases and J lost 3, with 12 bases in between. The CDR3 is made up of 14 amino acids. Per germline, CDR1 SGHRS and CDR2 YFSETQ. Study conclusions and caveats: Repertoires were collected only later (after the peak T cell response had occurred). Reportedly, close to half of spike-specific TCRs are directed against unmutated variant regions.

The genes are TRBV5-1 and TRBJ2-1; D might be TRBD1 (6 bases). The sequence came from an adult in good health. The starting material was peripheral blood, obtained on day 0 of AZD1222 vaccination. CDR3 sequence: CASSKGVLYNEQFF. CDR3 in DNA: TGCGCCAGCAGTAAGGGGGTCCTCTACAATGAGCAGTTCTTC.